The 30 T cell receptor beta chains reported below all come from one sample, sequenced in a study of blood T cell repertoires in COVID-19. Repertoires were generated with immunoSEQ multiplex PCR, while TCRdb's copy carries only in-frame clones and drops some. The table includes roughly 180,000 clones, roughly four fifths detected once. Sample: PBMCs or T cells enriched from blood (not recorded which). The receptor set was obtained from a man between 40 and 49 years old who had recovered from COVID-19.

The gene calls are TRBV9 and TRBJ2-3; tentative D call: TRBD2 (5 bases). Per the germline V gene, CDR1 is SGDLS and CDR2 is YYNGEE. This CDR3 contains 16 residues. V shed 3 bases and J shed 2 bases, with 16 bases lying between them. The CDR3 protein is CASSAVSGYYTDTQYF. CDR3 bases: TGTGCCAGCAGCGCTGTAAGCGGATACTACACAGATACGCAGTATTTT.

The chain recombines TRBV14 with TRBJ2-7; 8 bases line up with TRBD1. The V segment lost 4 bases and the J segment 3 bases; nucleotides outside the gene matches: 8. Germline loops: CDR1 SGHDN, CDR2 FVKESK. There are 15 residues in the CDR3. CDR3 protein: CASSLTGAGGYEQYF. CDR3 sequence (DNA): TGTGCCAGCAGCCTGACAGGGGCAGGGGGCTACGAGCAGTACTTC.

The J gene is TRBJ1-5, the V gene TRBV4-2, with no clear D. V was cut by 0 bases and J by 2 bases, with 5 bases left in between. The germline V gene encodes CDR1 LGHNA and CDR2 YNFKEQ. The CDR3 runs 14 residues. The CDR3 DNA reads TGTGCCAGCAGCCAAGACCCGGGCAATCAGCCCCAGCATTTT. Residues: CASSQDPGNQPQHF.

The CDR3 bases are TGTGCCAGCAGCCGAGGGCGGCAGGGGGGCGAGGTCTACACCTTC. Encoded protein: CASSRGRQGGEVYTF. This chain links TRBV6-2 or TRBV6-3 with TRBJ1-2; 7 bases are shared with TRBD1. The junction had 17 bases not matched to a gene; V was cut back by 6 bases and J by 10 bases. This CDR3 has 15 residues. Per germline, CDR1 MNHEY and CDR2 SVGEGT.

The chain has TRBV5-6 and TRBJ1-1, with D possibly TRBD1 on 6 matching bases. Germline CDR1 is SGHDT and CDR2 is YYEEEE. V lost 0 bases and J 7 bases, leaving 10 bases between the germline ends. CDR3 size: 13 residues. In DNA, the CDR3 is TGTGCCAGCAGCTTGGGGACAGACCGTGAAGCTTTCTTT. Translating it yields CASSLGTDREAFF.

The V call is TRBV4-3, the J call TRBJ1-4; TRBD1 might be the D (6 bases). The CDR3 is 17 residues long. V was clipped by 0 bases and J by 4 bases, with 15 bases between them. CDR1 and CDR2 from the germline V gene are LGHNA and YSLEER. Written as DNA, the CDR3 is TGCGCCAGCAGCCAAGATGCGGCAGGGGCTGGTAATGAAAAACTGTTTTTT. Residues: CASSQDAAGAGNEKLFF.

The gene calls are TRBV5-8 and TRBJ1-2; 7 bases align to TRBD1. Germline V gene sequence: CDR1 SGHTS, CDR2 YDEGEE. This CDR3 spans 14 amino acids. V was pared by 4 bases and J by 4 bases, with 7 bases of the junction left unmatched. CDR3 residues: CASSLTGISYGYTF. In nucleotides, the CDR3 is TGTGCCAGCAGCCTGACAGGGATCTCCTATGGCTACACCTTC.

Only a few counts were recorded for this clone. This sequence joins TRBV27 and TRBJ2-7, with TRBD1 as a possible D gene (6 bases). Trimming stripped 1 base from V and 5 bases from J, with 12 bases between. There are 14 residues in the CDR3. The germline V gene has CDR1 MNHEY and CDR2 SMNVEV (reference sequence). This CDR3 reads CASSLLGRGHEQYF. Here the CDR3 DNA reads TGTGCCAGCAGTTTATTAGGCAGGGGTCACGAGCAGTACTTC.

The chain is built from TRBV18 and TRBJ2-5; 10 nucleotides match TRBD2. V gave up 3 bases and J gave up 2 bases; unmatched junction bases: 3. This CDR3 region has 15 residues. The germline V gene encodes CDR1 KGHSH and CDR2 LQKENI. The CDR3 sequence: CASSPSTSGQETQYF. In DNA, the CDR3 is TGTGCCAGCTCACCGTCGACTAGCGGGCAAGAGACCCAGTACTTC.

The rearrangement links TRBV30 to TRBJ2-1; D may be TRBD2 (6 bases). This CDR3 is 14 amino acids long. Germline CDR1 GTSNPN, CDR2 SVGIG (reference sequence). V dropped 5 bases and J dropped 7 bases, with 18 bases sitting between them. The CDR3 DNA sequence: TGTGCCTGGGTTCAAGTCGGGAGAGGGAATGAGCAGTTCTTC. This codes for CAWVQVGRGNEQFF.

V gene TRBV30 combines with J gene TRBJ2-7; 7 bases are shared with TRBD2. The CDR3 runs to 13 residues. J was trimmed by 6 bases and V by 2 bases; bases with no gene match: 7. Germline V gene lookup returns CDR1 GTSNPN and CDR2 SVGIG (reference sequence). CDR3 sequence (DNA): TGTGCCTGGAGTCCCACATGGGGGGGCGAGCAGTACTTC. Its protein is CAWSPTWGGEQYF. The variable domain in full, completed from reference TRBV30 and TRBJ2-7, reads SQTIHQWPATLVQPVGSPLSLECTVEGTSNPNLYWYRQAAGRGLQLLFYSVGIGQISSEVPQNLSASRPQDRQFILSSKKLLLSDSGFYLCAWSPTWGGEQYFGPGTRLTVT.

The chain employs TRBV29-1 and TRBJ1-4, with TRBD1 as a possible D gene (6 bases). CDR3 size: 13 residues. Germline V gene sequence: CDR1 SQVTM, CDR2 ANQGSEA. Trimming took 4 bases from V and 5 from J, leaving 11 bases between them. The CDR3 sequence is CSVVTGKNEKLFF. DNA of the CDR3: TGCAGCGTTGTGACAGGAAAGAATGAAAAACTGTTTTTT. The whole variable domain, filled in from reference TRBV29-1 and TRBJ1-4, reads SAVISQKPSRDICQRGTSLTIQCQVDSQVTMMFWYRQQPGQSLTLIATANQGSEATYESGFVIDKFPISRPNLTFSTLTVSNMSPEDSSIYLCSVVTGKNEKLFFGSGTQLSVL.

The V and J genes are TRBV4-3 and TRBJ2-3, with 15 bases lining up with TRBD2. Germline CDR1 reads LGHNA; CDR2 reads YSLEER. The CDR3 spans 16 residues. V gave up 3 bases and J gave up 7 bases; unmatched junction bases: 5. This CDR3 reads CASSHGLAGGAYTQYF. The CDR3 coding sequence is TGCGCCAGCAGCCATGGACTAGCGGGAGGGGCGTATACGCAGTATTTT.

CDR3 sequence (DNA): TGTGCCAGCAGTTACTCCCGACAGTCCAATAGCAATCAGCCCCAGCATTTT. It is translated as CASSYSRQSNSNQPQHF. This chain uses TRBV6-2 or TRBV6-3 with TRBJ1-5, with a tentative D call TRBD1 (5 bases). The CDR3 spans 17 residues. The germline V gene has CDR1 MNHEY and CDR2 SVGEGT. Trimming took 0 bases from V and 0 from J, leaving 12 bases between them.

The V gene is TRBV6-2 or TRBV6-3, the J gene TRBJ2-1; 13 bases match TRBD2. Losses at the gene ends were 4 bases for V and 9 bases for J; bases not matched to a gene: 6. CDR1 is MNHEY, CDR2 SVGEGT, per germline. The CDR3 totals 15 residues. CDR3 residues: CASSSGLAGVREQFF. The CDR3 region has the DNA TGTGCCAGCAGTTCCGGACTAGCGGGAGTACGTGAGCAGTTCTTC.

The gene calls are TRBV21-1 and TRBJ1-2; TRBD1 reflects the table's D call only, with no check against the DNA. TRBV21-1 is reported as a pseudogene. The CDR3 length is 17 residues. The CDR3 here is CASSKTFRDRRNYGYTF. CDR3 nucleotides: TGTGCCAGCAGCAAAACGTTCCGGGACAGAAGGAACTATGGCTACACCTTC.

The DNA of the CDR3 is TGTGCCAGCAGCGTGACTAGCCGGTACAATGAGCAGTTCTTC. Its translation: CASSVTSRYNEQFF. The chain recombines TRBV9 with TRBJ2-1; 7 nucleotides line up with TRBD2. Per the germline V gene, CDR1 is SGDLS and CDR2 is YYNGEE. The CDR3 loop spans 14 amino acids. With 2 bases clipped from V and 4 bases from J, the junction kept 3 bases outside the gene matches.

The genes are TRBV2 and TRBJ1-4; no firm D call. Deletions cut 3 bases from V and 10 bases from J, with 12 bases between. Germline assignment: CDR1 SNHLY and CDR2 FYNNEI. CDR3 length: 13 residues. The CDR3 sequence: CASSDASPGKLFF. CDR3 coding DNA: TGTGCCAGCAGTGACGCCTCGCCGGGAAAACTGTTTTTT.

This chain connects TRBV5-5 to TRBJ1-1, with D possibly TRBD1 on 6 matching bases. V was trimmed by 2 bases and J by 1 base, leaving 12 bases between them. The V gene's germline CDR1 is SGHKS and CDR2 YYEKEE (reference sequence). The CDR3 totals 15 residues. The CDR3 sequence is CASSLQGLGNTEAFF. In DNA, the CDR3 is TGTGCCAGCAGCTTACAGGGCCTGGGGAACACTGAAGCTTTCTTT.

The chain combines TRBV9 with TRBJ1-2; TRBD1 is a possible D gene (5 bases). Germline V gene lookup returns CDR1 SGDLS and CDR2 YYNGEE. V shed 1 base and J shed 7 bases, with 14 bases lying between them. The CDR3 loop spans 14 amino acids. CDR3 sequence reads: CASSVLQASSGYTF. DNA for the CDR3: TGTGCCAGCAGCGTATTACAGGCGTCGTCTGGCTACACCTTC.

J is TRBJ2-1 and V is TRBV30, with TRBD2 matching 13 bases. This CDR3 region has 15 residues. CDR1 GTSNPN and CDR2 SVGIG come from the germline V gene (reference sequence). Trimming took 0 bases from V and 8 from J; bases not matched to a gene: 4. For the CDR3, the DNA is TGTGCCTGGAGTGTAGGACTAGCGGGAGCTCATGAGCAGTTCTTC. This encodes CAWSVGLAGAHEQFF.

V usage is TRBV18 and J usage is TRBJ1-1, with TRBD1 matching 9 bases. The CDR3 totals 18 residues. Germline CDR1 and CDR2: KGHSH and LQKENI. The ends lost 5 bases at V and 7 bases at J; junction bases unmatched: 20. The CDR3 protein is CASSSGQGRMVSGSEAFF. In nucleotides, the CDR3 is TGTGCCAGCTCATCGGGACAGGGTCGCATGGTTTCTGGCAGTGAAGCTTTCTTT.

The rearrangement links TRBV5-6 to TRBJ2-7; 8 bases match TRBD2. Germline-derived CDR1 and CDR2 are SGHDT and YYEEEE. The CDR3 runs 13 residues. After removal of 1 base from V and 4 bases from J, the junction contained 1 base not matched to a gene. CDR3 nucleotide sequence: TGTGCCAGCAGCTTGCCGGGGGGGTACGAGCAGTACGTC. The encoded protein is CASSLPGGYEQYV.

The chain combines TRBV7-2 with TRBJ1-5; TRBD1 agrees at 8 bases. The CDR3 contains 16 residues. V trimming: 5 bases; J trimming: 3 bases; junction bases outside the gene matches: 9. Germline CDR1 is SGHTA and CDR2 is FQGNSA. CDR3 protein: CASSLRQGRVNQPQHF. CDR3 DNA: TGTGCCAGCAGCCTCAGACAGGGGCGCGTCAATCAGCCCCAGCATTTT.

CDR3 bases: TGTGCCAGCAGTTTCAGCAGCGTAAGCAATCAGCCCCAGCATTTT. The encoded protein is CASSFSSVSNQPQHF. The rearrangement joins TRBV28 to TRBJ1-5; D is ambiguous. With 3 bases removed from V and 1 base from J, the gap between germline ends came to 10 bases. Germline CDR1 is MDHEN and CDR2 is SYDVKM. The CDR3 runs to 15 residues.

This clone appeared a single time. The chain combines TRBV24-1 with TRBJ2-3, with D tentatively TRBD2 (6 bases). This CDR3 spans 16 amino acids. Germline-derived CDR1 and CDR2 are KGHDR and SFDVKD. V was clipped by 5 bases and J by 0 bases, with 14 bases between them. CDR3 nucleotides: TGTGCCACCAGTGGGGACTTTGCAAATAGCACAGATACGCAGTATTTT. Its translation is CATSGDFANSTDTQYF.

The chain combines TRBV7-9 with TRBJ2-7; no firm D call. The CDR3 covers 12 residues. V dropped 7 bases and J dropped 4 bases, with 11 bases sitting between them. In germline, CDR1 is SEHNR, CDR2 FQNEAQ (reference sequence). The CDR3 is CASTTPGYEQYV. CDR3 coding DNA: TGTGCCAGCACCACCCCCGGGTACGAGCAGTACGTC.

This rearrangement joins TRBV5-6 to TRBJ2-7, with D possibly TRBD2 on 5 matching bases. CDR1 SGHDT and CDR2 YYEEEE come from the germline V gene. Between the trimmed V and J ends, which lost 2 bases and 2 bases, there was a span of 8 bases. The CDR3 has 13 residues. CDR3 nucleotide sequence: TGTGCCAGCAGCTTCTCCGGGACCTACGAGCAGTACGTC. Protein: CASSFSGTYEQYV.

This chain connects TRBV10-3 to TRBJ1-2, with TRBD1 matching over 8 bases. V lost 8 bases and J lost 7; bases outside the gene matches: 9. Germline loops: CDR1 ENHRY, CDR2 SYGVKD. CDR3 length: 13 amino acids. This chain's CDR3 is CAIWQTGESGYTF. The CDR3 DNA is TGTGCCATCTGGCAGACAGGGGAGAGTGGCTACACCTTC.

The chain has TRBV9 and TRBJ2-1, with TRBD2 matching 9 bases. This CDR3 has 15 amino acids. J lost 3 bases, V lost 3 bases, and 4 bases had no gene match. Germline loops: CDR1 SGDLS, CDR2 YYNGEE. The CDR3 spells CASSAGTSNYNEQFF. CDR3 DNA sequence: TGTGCCAGCAGCGCCGGGACTAGCAACTACAATGAGCAGTTCTTC.